The clone carrying this T cell receptor beta chain was counted at least ten times. TCRdb reprocessed the reads via MiXCR and lists one record per CDR3 protein. The sample consists of 6,000 or so distinct CDR3 sequences, over 9.5% of them appearing once. The sequence was obtained from a human donor with rheumatoid arthritis. The sequencing input was CD4+ T cells from synovial fluid.

CDR3 DNA sequence: TGTGCCACCAGTGAACTAGCGGGAGTCCCCGGGGAGCTGTTTTTT. Protein: CATSELAGVPGELFF. V is TRBV24-1 and J is TRBJ2-2, with 11 bases matching TRBD2. V was pared by 4 bases and J by 6 bases, with 3 bases of the junction left unmatched. The CDR3 has 15 amino acids. CDR1 and CDR2 (germline): KGHDR, SFDVKD.